Following are 25 T cell receptor beta chains from one sample sequenced in a study of blood T cell repertoires in COVID-19. Assay used: immunoSEQ multiplex PCR; TCRdb lists only in-frame clones, some missing. The sample records about 130,000 clones, around 90% being singletons. The sequenced sample consisted of peripheral blood. The receptors were gathered from a man aged 55 to 69 with COVID-19, enrolled during active disease.

The chain joins TRBV29-1 to TRBJ1-1; tentative D call: TRBD1 (5 bases). The CDR3 consists of 15 residues. The V end was cut by 2 bases, the J end by 0 bases, with 13 bases between. Germline CDR1 SQVTM, CDR2 ANQGSEA. The CDR3 nucleotides are TGCAGCGTTGAATCAGGGCGGAAAATGAACACTGAAGCTTTCTTT. Amino acid sequence: CSVESGRKMNTEAFF.

Regarding this clone: One junction end does not reproduce the germline sequence, and a read error may be involved. J is TRBJ2-7 and V is TRBV12-3 or TRBV12-4, with D possibly being TRBD2 (5 bases). The CDR3 consists of 11 residues. The CDR3 reads CASSLGARPSF. The CDR3 bases are TGTGCCAGCAGTTTGGGAGCAAGGCCATCCTTC.

The chain couples TRBV15 to TRBJ2-7; 8 bases match TRBD2. The V and J ends lost 7 bases and 0 bases, in that order; junction bases with no gene match: 2. The length of the CDR3 is 13 residues. Germline V CDR1 and CDR2: LNHNV, YYDKDF (reference sequence). CDR3 amino acids: CATTSGYSYEQYF. Written as DNA, the CDR3 is TGTGCCACCACTAGCGGGTACTCCTACGAGCAGTACTTC.

The chain employs TRBV25-1 and TRBJ1-1; perhaps TRBD1 as D (5 bases). Trimming pared 5 bases from V and 6 bases from J, leaving 13 bases between. CDR3 length: 13 amino acids. Germline V lookup: CDR1 MGHDK, CDR2 SYGVNS. Here the CDR3 DNA reads TGTGCCAGCAGTTTTCAGGGAGGATCTGAAGCTTTCTTT. Translation: CASSFQGGSEAFF. Together with reference TRBV25-1 and TRBJ1-1, the CDR3 gives the full variable domain: EADIYQTPRYLVIGTGKKITLECSQTMGHDKMYWYQQDPGMELHLIHYSYGVNSTEKGDLSSESTVSRIRTEHFPLTLESARPSHTSQYLCASSFQGGSEAFFGQGTRLTVV.

The chain employs TRBV4-1 and TRBJ2-2, with TRBD1 matching over 8 bases. This CDR3 comprises 16 residues. Germline CDR1 and CDR2: MGHRA and YSYEKL. V was pared by 3 bases and J by 1 base, with 4 bases of the junction left unmatched. CDR3 amino acids: CASSQLDRGNTGELFF. The CDR3 DNA sequence: TGCGCCAGCAGCCAGCTCGACAGGGGGAACACCGGGGAGCTGTTTTTT.

The chain recombines TRBV2 with TRBJ1-6, with TRBD1 as a possible D gene (5 bases). CDR3 length equals 12 residues. The germline CDR1 and CDR2 sequences are SNHLY and FYNNEI. V lost 8 bases and J lost 10, with 12 bases in between. In DNA form, the CDR3 reads TGTGCCAGCCACCTGGGGGGGTCACCCCTCCACTTT. Its protein product is CASHLGGSPLHF.

The chain links TRBV28 to TRBJ2-3; D possibly corresponds to TRBD2 (6 bases). CDR3 size: 18 residues. Germline V CDR1 and CDR2: MDHEN, SYDVKM. Trimming cost V 4 bases and J 0 bases, with 20 bases left between them. CDR3 sequence (DNA): TGTGCCAGCAGTTGTGTTATCCCACGCGGGACTAGCACAGATACGCAGTATTTT. As protein: CASSCVIPRGTSTDTQYF.

This chain connects TRBV29-1 to TRBJ2-1; 7 bases match TRBD2. The CDR3 has 14 amino acids. Germline trimming cut 3 bases from V and 3 bases from J; bases unmatched to any gene: 5. Germline-derived CDR1 and CDR2 are SQVTM and ANQGSEA. This chain's CDR3 is CSVDGLEIYNEQFF. The CDR3 DNA follows: TGCAGCGTTGACGGACTAGAGATCTACAATGAGCAGTTCTTC.

This rearrangement joins TRBV7-3 to TRBJ2-1, with 11 bases lining up with TRBD2. This CDR3 comprises 14 residues. V shed 5 bases and J 8 bases; nucleotides not matched to a gene: 5. The germline V gene encodes CDR1 SGHTA and CDR2 FQGTGA. The CDR3 region has the DNA TGTGCCAGCAGCCCGGGGACTAGCGGCGATGAGCAGTTCTTC. Protein: CASSPGTSGDEQFF.

This chain joins TRBV28 and TRBJ2-3; no clear D. CDR1 MDHEN and CDR2 SYDVKM come from the germline V gene. The CDR3 has 12 residues. Trimming shortened V by 7 bases and J by 0 bases, and 5 bases separated the two germline ends. Here the CDR3 DNA reads TGTGCCAGCACCCATAGCACAGATACGCAGTATTTT. This translates into CASTHSTDTQYF.

V and J are TRBV4-1 and TRBJ2-7; the match to TRBD2 covers 8 bases. Per germline, CDR1 MGHRA and CDR2 YSYEKL. CDR3 length equals 16 residues. V shed 4 bases, J shed 3 bases, and the junction held 11 bases outside the gene matches. CDR3 residues: CASSLILAGGNYEQYF. DNA for the CDR3: TGCGCCAGCAGCCTCATACTCGCGGGAGGTAACTACGAGCAGTACTTC.

This chain links TRBV18 with TRBJ1-6; tentatively, D is TRBD1 (6 bases). The ends were cut back, 2 bases at V and 8 bases at J, with 22 bases in the middle. Germline loops: CDR1 KGHSH, CDR2 LQKENI. This CDR3 is built from 18 residues. CDR3 DNA: TGTGCCAGCTCACCAGAGATTTTACGGCAGGGGAATTATTCACCCCTCCACTTT. This codes for CASSPEILRQGNYSPLHF.

This clone was counted a single time. The rearrangement links TRBV4-1 to TRBJ2-2; 10 nucleotides agree with TRBD1. The CDR3 is 18 residues long. Trimming took 3 bases from V and 10 from J; bases not matched to a gene: 17. In germline, CDR1 is MGHRA, CDR2 YSYEKL. CDR3 residues: CASSQTLSGTGVSEELFF. CDR3 DNA sequence: TGCGCCAGCAGCCAGACGCTTTCCGGGACAGGGGTAAGCGAGGAGCTGTTTTTT.

The chain has TRBV24-1 and TRBJ2-3; TRBD2 aligns across 12 bases. CDR3 length: 17 residues. Germline trimming cut 3 bases from V and 5 bases from J; bases unmatched to any gene: 8. Germline-derived CDR1 and CDR2 are KGHDR and SFDVKD. The CDR3 region is CATSDPGTSGSGDTQYF. In DNA, the CDR3 is TGTGCCACCAGTGATCCGGGGACTAGCGGGTCGGGAGATACGCAGTATTTT.

The chain couples TRBV11-2 to TRBJ2-3, with 7 bases aligning to TRBD1. Per the germline V gene, CDR1 is SGHAT and CDR2 is FQNNGV. Trimming removed 6 bases from V and 0 bases from J; junction bases left unmatched: 0. The CDR3 spans 13 residues. This CDR3 is CASRTGSTDTQYF. The CDR3 DNA is TGTGCCAGCAGGACAGGGAGCACAGATACGCAGTATTTT.

CDR3 coding DNA: TGTGCCAGCCACAGGGGAGACACAGATACGCAGTATTTT. Encoded protein: CASHRGDTDTQYF. The rearrangement links TRBV2 to TRBJ2-3, with 7 bases identical to TRBD1. The CDR3 extends over 13 amino acids. The germline V gene encodes CDR1 SNHLY and CDR2 FYNNEI. The V gene end was trimmed by 8 bases and the J gene end by 2 bases; junction bases not matched to a gene: 4.

This rearrangement joins TRBV4-1 to TRBJ1-6, with D hard to call. The CDR3 spans 17 residues. Looked up from germline, CDR1 is MGHRA and CDR2 is YSYEKL. V shed 1 base and J shed 0 bases, with 10 bases lying between them. CDR3 protein: CASSQGTGSSYNSPLHF. CDR3 bases: TGCGCCAGCAGCCAAGGAACGGGGAGCTCCTATAATTCACCCCTCCACTTT.

The chain joins TRBV6-2 or TRBV6-3 to TRBJ2-1; TRBD2 is a possible D gene (5 bases). Germline V gene lookup returns CDR1 MNHEY and CDR2 SVGEGT. The CDR3 loop spans 17 amino acids. V was shortened by 5 bases and J by 2 bases, with 19 bases between the two germline ends. The DNA for the CDR3 is TGTGCCAGCAGTCCCCCTACCTCAGCGGTTACCTACAATGAGCAGTTCTTC. Translating gives CASSPPTSAVTYNEQFF.

The CDR3 DNA reads TGTGCCAGCAGCTTGTTAGAGGGGGTAACGCAGTACTTC. This gives the protein CASSLLEGVTQYF. This chain joins TRBV5-6 and TRBJ2-7; possibly TRBD1 for D (6 bases). V lost 1 base to trimming and J lost 9 bases, with 14 bases between them. The CDR3 is 13 amino acids. The germline CDR1 and CDR2 sequences are SGHDT and YYEEEE.

The V gene is TRBV9, the J gene TRBJ1-1; TRBD1 might be the D (5 bases). V was pared by 0 bases and J by 11 bases, with 14 bases between. Germline CDR1 and CDR2: SGDLS and YYNGEE. The CDR3 length is 13 residues. The CDR3 sequence: CASSVGQGHAAFF. The CDR3 DNA sequence: TGTGCCAGCAGCGTAGGGCAGGGTCATGCGGCTTTCTTT.

V is TRBV6-5 and J is TRBJ1-5, with 7 positions matching TRBD1. The V gene's germline CDR1 is MNHEY and CDR2 SVGAGI. This CDR3 comprises 13 residues. Trimming removed 6 bases from V and 5 bases from J; junction bases left unmatched: 4. The CDR3 nucleotides read TGTGCCAGCAGCCCCCAGGGGGATCAGCCCCAGCATTTT. It encodes CASSPQGDQPQHF.

The V and J genes are TRBV11-2 and TRBJ2-1, with TRBD1 matching over 9 bases. Germline CDR1 SGHAT, CDR2 FQNNGV. With 4 bases clipped from V and 4 bases from J, the junction kept 8 bases outside the gene matches. The CDR3 is made up of 16 amino acids. CDR3 sequence reads: CASSYQSGTGYNEQFF. In DNA, the CDR3 is TGTGCCAGCAGCTACCAAAGCGGGACAGGGTACAATGAGCAGTTCTTC.

The chain joins TRBV7-2 to TRBJ2-2, with D unresolved. Germline V CDR1 and CDR2: SGHTA, FQGNSA. The CDR3 consists of 13 residues. The V end lost 1 base, the J end lost 7 bases, and 7 bases lay between the germline ends. CDR3 protein: CASSLDHGGELFF. In DNA form, the CDR3 reads TGTGCCAGCAGCTTAGATCACGGCGGGGAGCTGTTTTTT.

This sequence joins TRBV28 and TRBJ2-7; maybe TRBD2 (6 bases). Deletions cut 2 bases from V and 4 bases from J, with 9 bases between. The CDR3 totals 13 residues. Germline V CDR1 and CDR2: MDHEN, SYDVKM. The CDR3 loop is CASSLIAVYEQYF. The DNA of the CDR3 is TGTGCCAGCAGTTTAATAGCGGTTTACGAGCAGTACTTC.

The chain employs TRBV5-1 and TRBJ1-3; D unclear. The CDR3 spans 14 residues. Germline CDR1 is SGHRS and CDR2 is YFSETQ. Between the trimmed V and J ends, which lost 0 bases and 4 bases, there was a span of 8 bases. The DNA of the CDR3 is TGCGCCAGCAGCTTGGGCCAAGCGGGAAACACCATATATTTT. This translates into CASSLGQAGNTIYF.